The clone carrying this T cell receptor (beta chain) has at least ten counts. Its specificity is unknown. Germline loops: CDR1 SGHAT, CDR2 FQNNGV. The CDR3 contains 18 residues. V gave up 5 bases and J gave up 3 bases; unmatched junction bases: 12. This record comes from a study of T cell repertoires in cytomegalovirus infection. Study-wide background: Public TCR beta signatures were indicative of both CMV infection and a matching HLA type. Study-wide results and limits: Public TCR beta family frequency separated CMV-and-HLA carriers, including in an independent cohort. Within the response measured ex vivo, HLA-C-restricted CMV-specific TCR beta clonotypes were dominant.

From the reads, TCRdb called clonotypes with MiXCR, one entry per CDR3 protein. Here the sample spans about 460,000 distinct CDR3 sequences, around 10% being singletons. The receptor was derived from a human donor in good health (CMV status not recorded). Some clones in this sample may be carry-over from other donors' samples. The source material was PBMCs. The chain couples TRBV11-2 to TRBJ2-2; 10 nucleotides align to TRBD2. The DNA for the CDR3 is TGTGCCAGCAGCATCCGGACGCTAGCGGGAGAGGACACCGGGGAGCTGTTTTTT. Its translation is CASSIRTLAGEDTGELFF.